The text below deals with one T cell receptor beta chain. Its antigen is not identified. The data derive from a study of a mutant IDH1 vaccine in newly diagnosed glioma. The data were produced by immunoSEQ multiplex PCR, yet TCRdb's version contains in-frame clones alone and is incomplete. The profile shows roughly 21,000 clones, 84% of them singletons. Study-wide results and caveats: The authors found pseudoprogression apparently unrelated to changes in top peripheral T cell clonotypes.

V shed 5 bases and J shed 4 bases, with 11 bases lying between them. Germline V gene data show CDR1 as SGHTA and CDR2 as FQGNSA. CDR3 length: 14 amino acids. Time point in this sample: week 47, end of study. Vaccinated patients received 300 ug of mutant IDH1 20-mer peptide per dose, with topical imiquimod. This sequence originates from a man aged 35-49 years with glioma. Sequenced here: PBMCs, sampled from a glioma patient whose treatment included an IDH1 peptide vaccine. This rearrangement joins TRBV7-2 to TRBJ2-2; no clear D gene. The CDR3 sequence is CASSAQLVTGELFF. The CDR3 nucleotides are TGTGCCAGCAGCGCCCAGCTGGTCACCGGGGAGCTGTTTTTT.